The rows below give T cell receptor beta chains drawn from one sample of a study of cytomegalovirus exposure and HLA in healthy donors. The table came from immunoSEQ multiplex PCR; TCRdb's copy has only in-frame clones and leaves some out. The sample includes under 200,000 clones, roughly 80% of them seen just once. The sample comprised PBMCs. The receptors derive from a male donor in good health and CMV-seropositive. Each CDR3 is given with its conserved first and last residue. The D gene is left open where the match is weak. Clone size is given for some rows only: seen once, a few or many times, or a class if the clone is expanded.

>.|TRBD2|TRBV9|TRBJ2-7
CASSVAQLAAYPEQYF
TGTGCCAGCAGCGTAGCTCAGCTAGCGGCCTACCCCGAGCAGTACTTC
>.|TRBD1|TRBV9|TRBJ2-1
CASSVRTGRIEADNGNEQFF
TGTGCCAGCAGCGTCAGGACAGGGAGGATTGAAGCGGACAATGGGAATGAGCAGTTCTTC
>few|TRBD1|TRBV11-2|TRBJ1-4
CASSSTPDRVREKLFF
TGTGCCAGCAGCTCGACCCCCGACAGGGTGAGGGAAAAACTGTTTTTT
>.|TRBD2|TRBV28|TRBJ2-1
CARRTTGGGEQFF
TGTGCCCGCAGGACTACCGGGGGGGGAGAGCAGTTCTTC
>.|.|TRBV6-5|TRBJ2-7
CASRDSLSYEQYF
TGTGCCAGCAGAGACAGCCTCTCCTACGAGCAGTACTTC
>.|.|TRBV4-1|TRBJ1-5
CASSQKMAGLGQPQHF
TGCGCCAGCAGCCAAAAGATGGCGGGTTTGGGTCAGCCCCAGCATTTT
>many|.|TRBV5-1|TRBJ2-4
CASSSTGSSNIQYF
TGCGCCAGCAGTTCCACCGGGTCTTCAAACATTCAGTACTTC
>few|TRBD1|TRBV28|TRBJ1-4
CASSLRTGTGEKLFF
TGTGCCAGCAGTTTAAGGACAGGGACGGGTGAAAAACTGTTTTTT
>.|.|TRBV30|TRBJ1-4
CAWMGPAEKLFF
TGTGCCTGGATGGGGCCCGCTGAAAAACTGTTTTTT
>.|TRBD1|TRBV7-2|TRBJ2-5
CASSLAGQGVETQYF
TGTGCCAGCAGCTTAGCCGGACAGGGCGTAGAGACCCAGTACTTC
>.|.|TRBV7-9|TRBJ1-1
CSSSSPTPSMNTEAFF
TGTTCCAGCAGCTCTCCCACTCCAAGCATGAACACTGAAGCTTTCTTT
>.|.|TRBV15|TRBJ1-5
CATSRDRGAPMPQHF
TGTGCCACCAGCAGAGATCGGGGGGCGCCGATGCCCCAGCATTTT